The next 12 T cell receptor beta chains were all read from a single sample in a study of blood T cell repertoires in COVID-19. TCRdb's table, derived via immunoSEQ multiplex PCR, lists solely in-frame clones and lacks some. Of more than 100,000 clones detected, roughly 83% appear once; the ten largest clones hold approximately 3.9%. The sequenced sample was peripheral blood. These TCRs come from a woman at least 80 years old with acute or convalescent COVID-19.

The gene calls are TRBV5-6 and TRBJ1-3, with D perhaps TRBD1 (5 bases). With 3 bases removed from V and 0 bases from J, the gap between germline ends came to 13 bases. The CDR3 spans 16 residues. CDR1 and CDR2 from the germline V gene are SGHDT and YYEEEE. Here the CDR3 reads CASSWGPGLSGNTIYF. The DNA for the CDR3 is TGTGCCAGCAGCTGGGGCCCGGGCCTCTCTGGAAACACCATATATTTT.

The J gene is TRBJ1-1, the V gene TRBV9; the D is unclear. Trimming left V 4 bases short and J 5 bases short, with 12 bases between. Germline V gene data show CDR1 as SGDLS and CDR2 as YYNGEE. This CDR3 is 13 amino acids long. The CDR3 nucleotides read TGTGCCAGCAGCATCCGACTGAGTACTGAAGCTTTCTTT. Its protein is CASSIRLSTEAFF.

This sequence joins TRBV28 and TRBJ2-5; 11 bases map to TRBD1. The CDR3 is made up of 16 amino acids. J was trimmed by 7 bases and V by 6 bases; bases with no gene match: 13. The germline V gene has CDR1 MDHEN and CDR2 SYDVKM. CDR3 DNA sequence: TGTGCCAGCAGCGCCTGGACAGGGGGCGAGGGTGGGACCCAGTACTTC. Protein: CASSAWTGGEGGTQYF.

This CDR3 reads CASSFPDGVGYTF. The CDR3 DNA is TGTGCCAGCAGTTTCCCGGACGGGGTAGGGTACACCTTC. V and J are TRBV27 and TRBJ1-2; D gene unclear. V was trimmed by 3 bases and J by 11 bases, leaving 16 bases between them. The CDR3 is 13 amino acids. Germline V gene data show CDR1 as MNHEY and CDR2 as SMNVEV (reference sequence).

The chain combines TRBV7-8 with TRBJ1-2; D is uncertain. The CDR3 has 13 residues. V gave up 5 bases and J gave up 3 bases, with 10 bases separating them. Germline values: CDR1 SGHVS, CDR2 FQNEAQ. The CDR3 DNA reads TGTGCCAGCAGCCTTGACGGGGACTATGGCTACACCTTC. Protein product: CASSLDGDYGYTF.

This chain connects TRBV7-8 to TRBJ1-6; the D is unclear. Trimming shortened V by 1 base and J by 5 bases, and 12 bases separated the two germline ends. The CDR3 sequence is 16 residues long. The V gene's germline CDR1 is SGHVS and CDR2 FQNEAQ. The CDR3: CASSLDSARNNSPLHF. The CDR3 bases are TGTGCCAGCAGCTTAGACTCGGCCAGGAATAATTCACCCCTCCACTTT.

This clone was found a few times. This chain connects TRBV19 to TRBJ2-7, with 9 bases matching TRBD2. Germline V gene lookup returns CDR1 LNHDA and CDR2 SQIVND (reference sequence). CDR3 length equals 11 residues. The CDR3 bases are TGTGCTAGCGGGGGATCCTACGAGCAGTACTTC. Protein: CASGGSYEQYF.

The rearrangement joins TRBV25-1 to TRBJ1-1; 7 bases map to TRBD1. Per germline, CDR1 MGHDK and CDR2 SYGVNS. The CDR3 totals 15 residues. With 5 bases clipped from V and 4 bases from J, the junction kept 10 bases outside the gene matches. The CDR3 protein is CASSSDRVIGTEAFF. In nucleotides, the CDR3 is TGTGCCAGCAGTTCAGACAGGGTTATAGGCACTGAAGCTTTCTTT.

With respect to this clone: This specimen includes other DNA sequences encoding the same CDR3. The rearrangement joins TRBV30 to TRBJ1-2; TRBD1 matches 8 bases. Trimming cost V 4 bases and J 8 bases; bases outside gene matches: 9. CDR3 length: 13 amino acids. The germline CDR1 and CDR2 sequences are GTSNPN and SVGIG (reference sequence). DNA for the CDR3: TGTGCCTGGAAGATAGGGGACAGGACGGGCTACACCTTC. This encodes CAWKIGDRTGYTF.

V and J are TRBV4-3 and TRBJ1-6, with D unresolved. The CDR3 is 17 amino acids. Per germline, CDR1 LGHNA and CDR2 YSLEER. V was cut by 0 bases and J by 4 bases, with 13 bases left in between. The CDR3 nucleotides read TGCGCCAGCAGCCAAGAAATGGAGACCGATTATAATTCACCCCTCCACTTT. Encoded protein: CASSQEMETDYNSPLHF.

The chain has TRBV5-4 and TRBJ2-2, with D hard to call. The CDR3 contains 14 residues. V gave up 5 bases and J gave up 3 bases, with 11 bases separating them. The germline V gene encodes CDR1 SGHNT and CDR2 YYREEE (reference sequence). The CDR3 spells CASRLHIDTGELFF. The CDR3 nucleotides are TGTGCCAGCAGACTACACATCGACACCGGGGAGCTGTTTTTT.

This clone was recorded a few times. CDR3 residues: CASSISGTGLGNTIYF. Here the CDR3 DNA reads TGTGCCAGTAGTATCTCCGGGACAGGGCTAGGAAACACCATATATTTT. The rearrangement uses TRBV19 and TRBJ1-3; 9 nucleotides match TRBD1. The CDR3 runs to 16 residues. In germline, CDR1 is LNHDA, CDR2 SQIVND (reference sequence). Trimming at V came to 3 bases and at J to 4 bases, leaving 7 bases not matched to a gene.